Given below is one T cell receptor beta chain in context. Its antigen is currently unknown. The PCR was carried out with 60 Vbeta primers and 13 Jbeta primers. In the source study's methods: Approximately 9.9 million of tens of millions of unique TCR beta chains were shared, per a later count. The method was immunoSEQ multiplex PCR; TCRdb's version includes in-frame clones alone and lacks a portion of them. Clone size and the V and J calls come from that table; the DNA yielded D and trimming. The sample table sets out approximately 150,000 clones. In germline, CDR1 is LNHDA, CDR2 SQIVND (reference sequence). This CDR3 has 13 amino acids. This sample was taken from a study of cytomegalovirus exposure and HLA in healthy donors. The study's findings and limits: The authors judged a highly shared variant cluster likely a sequencing artifact.

The receptor comes from a young woman in good health and CMV-seronegative. The rearrangement joins TRBV19 to TRBJ2-3, with a weak D call TRBD2 (7 bases). Sequenced input: PBMCs. Here the CDR3 reads CAPSWGGGSAQYF. CDR3 DNA: TGTGCTCCTAGTTGGGGGGGCGGGAGTGCGCAGTATTTT.